This T cell receptor beta chain was recorded in a study of blood T cell repertoires in COVID-19. Germline V gene sequence: CDR1 SGHTA, CDR2 FQGNSA. V dropped 3 bases and J dropped 4; count of bases not matched to a gene: 3. The CDR3 runs 14 residues. Method: immunoSEQ multiplex PCR; TCRdb's copy keeps in-frame clones and lacks some. The sample holds about 160,000 clones, roughly 81% seen once. The clonotype was recovered from a man aged 40-49 years with acute or convalescent COVID-19. The sample was peripheral blood. The genes are TRBV7-2 and TRBJ1-3, with 7 bases matching TRBD1. The CDR3 here is CASSFMTGGNTIYF. The DNA of the CDR3 is TGTGCCAGCAGCTTCATGACAGGGGGAAACACCATATATTTT.